Below, 15 T cell receptor beta chains from the same sample are listed, as sequenced in a study of blood T cells in healthy people across ages. Primed by a sample-barcoded 5' primer and a J-beta primer mix, a second PCR proceeded for about 7 to 11 cycles. TCRdb fed the 5' RACE reads into MiXCR, producing one record per CDR3 protein. The data contain about 970,000 distinct CDR3 sequences, roughly 50% of them singletons. Sequencing was carried out using blood. These receptors all come from a woman between 55 and 75 years old in good health.

This clonotype was detected a few times. The chain has TRBV20-1 and TRBJ2-6; D unresolved. The germline CDR1 and CDR2 sequences are DFQATT and SNEGSKA (reference sequence). The CDR3 sequence is 9 residues long. Deletions cut 6 bases from V and 13 bases from J, with 7 bases between. Here the CDR3 DNA reads TGCAGTGCCAGGCAAGTCCTGACTTTC. It is translated as CSARQVLTF.

The V and J genes are TRBV7-2 and TRBJ2-3, with D unresolved. Germline loops: CDR1 SGHTA, CDR2 FQGNSA. CDR3 length: 14 residues. V was shortened by 1 base and J by 6 bases, with 11 bases between the two germline ends. The CDR3 DNA is TGTGCCAGCAGCTTAGGCCGTTTTGGGGATACGCAGTATTTT. This encodes CASSLGRFGDTQYF.

The CDR3 coding sequence is TGTGCCAGCAGCTTAATCCGCCTTAGCGGGAAAAACTACAATGAGCAGTACTTC. Encoded protein: CASSLIRLSGKNYNEQYF. The chain is built from TRBV7-3 and TRBJ2-7; 8 nucleotides align to TRBD2. CDR3 length equals 18 residues. Germline CDR1 reads SGHTA; CDR2 reads FQGTGA. Unmatched junction bases numbered 18, after V lost 1 base and J lost 7 bases.

The gene calls are TRBV4-2 and TRBJ2-7; 12 bases line up with TRBD1. CDR1 and CDR2 (germline): LGHNA, YNFKEQ. V shed 3 bases and J 0 bases; nucleotides not matched to a gene: 6. CDR3 length: 17 residues. The CDR3 region is CASSQGTGGTPSYEQYF. CDR3 coding DNA: TGTGCCAGCAGCCAGGGGACAGGGGGCACCCCCTCCTACGAGCAGTACTTC.

This clonotype was detected ten times or more. The chain combines TRBV27 with TRBJ2-7; D possibly uses TRBD1 or TRBD2 (5 bases each). The germline V gene has CDR1 MNHEY and CDR2 SMNVEV (reference sequence). Trimming pared 6 bases from V and 0 bases from J, leaving 9 bases between. This CDR3 is built from 13 residues. CDR3 region: CASSLGPSYEQYF. In nucleotides, the CDR3 is TGTGCCAGCAGCCTGGGACCCTCCTACGAGCAGTACTTC.

In this sample, this clonotype turned up once. This chain uses TRBV7-7 with TRBJ2-1; tentatively, D is TRBD1 (6 bases). The CDR3 is 15 amino acids. From germline, CDR1 is SSHAT and CDR2 FNYEAQ (reference sequence). Trimming left V 5 bases short and J 2 bases short, with 13 bases between. CDR3 nucleotides: TGTGCCAGCAGCATAGACAGGTCCCCCTACAATGAGCAGTTCTTC. Translated: CASSIDRSPYNEQFF. Combining the CDR3 with reference TRBV7-7 and TRBJ2-1 gives the whole variable domain GAGVSQSPRYKVTKRGQDVTLRCDPISSHATLYWYQQALGQGPEFLTYFNYEAQPDKSGLPSDRFSAERPEGSISTLTIQRTEQRDSAMYRCASSIDRSPYNEQFFGPGTRLTVL.

The chain links TRBV3-1 to TRBJ2-3; D remains ambiguous. The germline CDR1 and CDR2 sequences are LGHDT and YNNKEL (reference sequence). Trimming took 1 base from V and 6 from J, leaving 17 bases between them. This CDR3 contains 16 residues. This CDR3 reads CASSQATLHYTDTQYF. As DNA, the CDR3 is TGTGCCAGCAGCCAAGCCACACTACACTACACGGATACGCAGTATTTT.

The V gene is TRBV12-3 or TRBV12-4, the J gene TRBJ2-4; 8 nucleotides agree with TRBD2. The CDR3 loop spans 15 amino acids. J gave up 13 bases and V 3 bases, and 14 bases lay outside the gene matches. The CDR3, as DNA: TGTGCCAGCAGTTTGGAAACAGCGGGAGTTTTGGGGCAGTACTTC. This gives the protein CASSLETAGVLGQYF.

This clonotype was seen a few times. The chain is built from TRBV25-1 and TRBJ2-7, with D perhaps matching TRBD1 or TRBD2 (5 bases each). V gave up 8 bases and J gave up 0 bases, with 17 bases separating them. CDR3 length equals 15 residues. Looked up from germline, CDR1 is MGHDK and CDR2 is SYGVNS. The CDR3 coding sequence is TGTGCCAGCGCGCAGGGACCGATTAGCTCCTACGAGCAGTACTTC. Protein: CASAQGPISSYEQYF.

J is TRBJ2-7 and V is TRBV10-3; D gene ambiguous. Deletions cut 0 bases from V and 3 bases from J, with 12 bases between. This CDR3 has 15 residues. The germline gives CDR1 ENHRY, CDR2 SYGVKD. The CDR3 sequence: CAISESQAGDYEQYF. In DNA form, the CDR3 reads TGTGCCATCAGTGAGTCGCAGGCCGGTGACTACGAGCAGTACTTC.

There are many counts of this clonotype. The chain employs TRBV24-1 and TRBJ2-7; 10 nucleotides line up with TRBD2. The germline CDR1 and CDR2 sequences are KGHDR and SFDVKD. This CDR3 contains 16 residues. V lost 11 bases, J lost 1 base, and 13 bases stayed unmatched. The CDR3 DNA sequence: TGTGCCATCCTGACTAGCGGGCCCGAACAATCCTACGAGCAGTACTTC. As protein: CAILTSGPEQSYEQYF.

The chain recombines TRBV5-1 with TRBJ2-7, with D unclear. This CDR3 comprises 14 residues. Per germline, CDR1 SGHRS and CDR2 YFSETQ. V shed 4 bases and J shed 3 bases, with 14 bases lying between them. This chain's CDR3 is CASSVRLFDYEQYF. The CDR3 DNA follows: TGCGCCAGCAGCGTGCGGCTATTCGACTACGAGCAGTACTTC.

This sequence joins TRBV27 and TRBJ1-6, with D possibly being TRBD1 (5 bases). The ends were cut back, 2 bases at V and 5 bases at J, with 10 bases in the middle. This CDR3 has 15 residues. Germline V gene data show CDR1 as MNHEY and CDR2 as SMNVEV (reference sequence). CDR3 amino acids: CASSLDRRHNSPLHF. CDR3 DNA sequence: TGTGCCAGCAGTTTAGACAGAAGACATAATTCACCCCTCCACTTT.

This clonotype was picked up a small number of times. CDR3 loop: CASRSSQGRQPQHF. Written as DNA, the CDR3 is TGTGCCAGCAGATCTTCTCAGGGGCGTCAGCCCCAGCATTTT. The rearrangement joins TRBV12-3 or TRBV12-4 to TRBJ1-5; perhaps TRBD1 as D (6 bases). The V and J ends lost 6 bases and 6 bases respectively, with 15 bases between them. This CDR3 is 14 amino acids long.

The chain uses TRBV27 and TRBJ2-5, with D unresolved. The J call may be faulty, since TRBJ2-7 better matches the DNA end. CDR3 length equals 12 residues. Germline-derived CDR1 and CDR2 are MNHEY and SMNVEV (reference sequence). DNA for the CDR3: TGTGCCAGCCGTTCCCCAATTAGCGAGCAGTACTTC. It translates to CASRSPISEQYF.